This T cell receptor (beta chain) was sequenced for a study of cytomegalovirus exposure and HLA in healthy donors. Germline V CDR1 and CDR2: MGHDK, SYGVNS. The V segment lost 5 bases and the J segment 4 bases; nucleotides outside the gene matches: 13. The CDR3 is 17 amino acids. 13 Jbeta primers and 60 Vbeta primers were used for the PCR. Assay: immunoSEQ multiplex PCR; the TCRdb copy retains only in-frame clones and omits some. The sample table sets out fewer than 130,000 clones. A note on this clone: The target antigen is unknown.

Points from the study as a whole: Previous analysis showed most TCR beta V segments were productive about 90% or about 30% of the time. A missense variant in DCLRE1C was later tied to TCR beta V- and J-gene trimming. TCR sequences were mostly rare, though some public TCRs occurred in many donors. Reports credit the classifier with highly specific, highly sensitive diagnosis of cytomegalovirus status.

The TCR comes from a man aged 45-65 years in good health and CMV-seronegative. This sequence joins TRBV25-1 and TRBJ2-5, with TRBD1 matching over 10 bases. The sequencing sample was made of PBMCs. CDR3 protein: CASSPAQGQGSSETQYF. The CDR3, as DNA: TGTGCCAGCAGTCCCGCCCAGGGACAGGGGAGTTCAGAGACCCAGTACTTC.